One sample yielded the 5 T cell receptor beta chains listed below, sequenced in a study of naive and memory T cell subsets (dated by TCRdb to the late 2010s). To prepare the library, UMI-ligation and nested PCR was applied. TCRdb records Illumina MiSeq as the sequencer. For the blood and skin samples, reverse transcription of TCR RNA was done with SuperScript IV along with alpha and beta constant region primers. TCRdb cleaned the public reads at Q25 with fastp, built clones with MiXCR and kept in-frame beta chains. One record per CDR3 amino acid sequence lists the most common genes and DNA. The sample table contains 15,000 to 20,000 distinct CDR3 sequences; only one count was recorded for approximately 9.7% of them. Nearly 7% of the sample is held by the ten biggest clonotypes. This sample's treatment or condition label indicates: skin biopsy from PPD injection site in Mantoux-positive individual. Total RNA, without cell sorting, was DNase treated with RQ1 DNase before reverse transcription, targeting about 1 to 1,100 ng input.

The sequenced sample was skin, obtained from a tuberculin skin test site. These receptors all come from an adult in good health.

CDR3 amino acids: CASRVPPPTQYF. The CDR3 bases are TGTGCCAGCAGGGTCCCACCCCCGACCCAGTACTTC. J is TRBJ2-5 and V is TRBV2; no clear D gene. The CDR3 totals 12 residues. Trimming removed 6 bases at V and 7 bases at J, with 12 bases between. Germline assignment: CDR1 SNHLY and CDR2 FYNNEI. Full variable domain (outside the CDR3, taken from reference TRBV2 and TRBJ2-5): EPEVTQTPSHQVTQMGQEVILRCVPISNHLYFYWYRQILGQKVEFLVSFYNNEISEKSEIFDDQFSVERPDGSNFTLKIRSTKLEDSAMYFCASRVPPPTQYFGPGTRLLVL.

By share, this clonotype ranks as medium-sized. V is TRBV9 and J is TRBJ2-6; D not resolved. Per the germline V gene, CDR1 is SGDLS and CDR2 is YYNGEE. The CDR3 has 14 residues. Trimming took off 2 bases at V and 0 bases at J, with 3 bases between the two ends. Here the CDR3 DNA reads TGTGCCAGCAGCGTCTACTCTGGGGCCAACGTCCTGACTTTC. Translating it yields CASSVYSGANVLTF.

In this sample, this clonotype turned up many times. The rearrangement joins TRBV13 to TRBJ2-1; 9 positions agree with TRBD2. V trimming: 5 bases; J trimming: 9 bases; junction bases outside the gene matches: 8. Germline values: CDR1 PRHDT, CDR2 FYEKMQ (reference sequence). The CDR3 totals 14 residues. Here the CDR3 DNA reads TGTGCCAGCAGCCGGCGGGGGGGCCTCGGTGAGCAGTTCTTC. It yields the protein CASSRRGGLGEQFF.

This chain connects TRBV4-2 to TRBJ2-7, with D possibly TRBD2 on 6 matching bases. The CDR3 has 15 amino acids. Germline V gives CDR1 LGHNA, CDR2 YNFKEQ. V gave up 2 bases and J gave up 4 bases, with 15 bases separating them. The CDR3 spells CASSQFVGGAYEQYF. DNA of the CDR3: TGTGCCAGCAGCCAATTTGTGGGAGGAGCGTACGAGCAGTACTTC.

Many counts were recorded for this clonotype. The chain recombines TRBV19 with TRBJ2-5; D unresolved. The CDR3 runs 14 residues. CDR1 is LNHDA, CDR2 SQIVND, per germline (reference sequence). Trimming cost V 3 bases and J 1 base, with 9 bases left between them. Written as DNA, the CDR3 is TGTGCCAGTAGTATCCGCCAGCCCCAAGAGACCCAGTACTTC. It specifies CASSIRQPQETQYF.